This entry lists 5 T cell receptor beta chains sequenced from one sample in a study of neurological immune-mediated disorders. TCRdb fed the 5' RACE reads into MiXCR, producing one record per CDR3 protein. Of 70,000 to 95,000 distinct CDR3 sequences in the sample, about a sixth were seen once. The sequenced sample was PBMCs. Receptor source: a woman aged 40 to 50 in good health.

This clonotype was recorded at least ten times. DNA of the CDR3: TGCAGTGCCTCCGGGACTAGCGGGGGCAGCGAGCAGTACTTC. It codes for CSASGTSGGSEQYF. The chain combines TRBV20-1 with TRBJ2-7, with TRBD2 matching 14 bases. Germline loops: CDR1 DFQATT, CDR2 SNEGSKA (reference sequence). V shed 6 bases, J shed 6 bases, and the junction held 7 bases outside the gene matches. The CDR3 sequence is 14 residues long.

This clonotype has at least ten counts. The CDR3 bases are TGTGCCATCAGTGAGTCGGCAGGGAGGGACTATGGCTACACCTTC. Amino acids: CAISESAGRDYGYTF. V gene TRBV10-3 combines with J gene TRBJ1-2; weak D call: TRBD1 (5 bases). The germline gives CDR1 ENHRY, CDR2 SYGVKD. This CDR3 is built from 15 residues. Trimming removed 0 bases at V and 3 bases at J, with 11 bases between.

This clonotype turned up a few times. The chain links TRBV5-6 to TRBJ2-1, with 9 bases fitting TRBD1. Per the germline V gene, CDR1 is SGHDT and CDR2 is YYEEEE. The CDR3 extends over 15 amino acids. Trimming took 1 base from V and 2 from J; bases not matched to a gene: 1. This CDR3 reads CASSLTGGPYNEQFF. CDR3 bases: TGTGCCAGCAGCTTGACAGGGGGCCCCTACAATGAGCAGTTCTTC.

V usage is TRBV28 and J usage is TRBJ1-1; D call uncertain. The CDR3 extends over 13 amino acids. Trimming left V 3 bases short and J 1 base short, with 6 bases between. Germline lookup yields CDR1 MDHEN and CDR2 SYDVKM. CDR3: CASSLKPNTEAFF. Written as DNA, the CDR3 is TGTGCCAGCAGTTTGAAGCCGAACACTGAAGCTTTCTTT.

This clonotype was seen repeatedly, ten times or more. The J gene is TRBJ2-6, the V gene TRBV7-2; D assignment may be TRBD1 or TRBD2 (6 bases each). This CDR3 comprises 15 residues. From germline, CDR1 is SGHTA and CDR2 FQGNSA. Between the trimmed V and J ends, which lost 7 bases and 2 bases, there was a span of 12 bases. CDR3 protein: CASNSGGAGANVLTF. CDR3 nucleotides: TGTGCCAGCAACTCCGGGGGCGCTGGGGCCAACGTCCTGACTTTC. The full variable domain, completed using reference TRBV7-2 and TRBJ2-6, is GAGVSQSPSNKVTEKGKDVELRCDPISGHTALYWYRQSLGQGLEFLIYFQGNSAPDKSGLPSDRFSAERTGGSVSTLTIQRTQQEDSAVYLCASNSGGAGANVLTFGAGSRLTVL.